The rows below give T cell receptor beta chains drawn from one sample of a study of esophageal squamous cell carcinoma under preoperative chemotherapy. MiXCR, applied by TCRdb to the PCR reads, yields one record per CDR3 protein. The repertoire has tens of thousands of distinct CDR3 sequences, roughly half of them found once; the top ten carry 12%. The specimen was collected from a patient given preoperative chemotherapy. The receptor source for this set is a human donor with esophageal squamous cell carcinoma. The donor label of this sample is uncertain. The CDR3 runs from the conserved cysteine through the conserved F or W. A D gene is named only where the DNA matches it firmly. Rows give clone size only sometimes, using once, few, many, or a class for an expanded clone.

size: medium-sized; J: TRBJ2-7; D: NA; V: TRBV7-6; CDR3: CASSLGAGRALEQYF; DNA: TGTGCCAGCAGCTTAGGGGCGGGCAGGGCACTCGAGCAGTACTTC
size: few; J: TRBJ2-6; D: TRBD1; V: TRBV12-5; CDR3: CASGSGTGGGGANVLTF; DNA: TGTGCTAGTGGTTCCGGGACAGGCGGTGGAGGGGCCAACGTCCTGACTTTC
size: few; J: TRBJ2-3; D: NA; V: TRBV4-1; CDR3: CASSQSRGSGANTQYF; DNA: TGCGCCAGCAGCCAGTCGAGGGGCTCAGGGGCTAATACGCAGTATTTT
size: many; J: TRBJ2-2; D: NA; V: TRBV11-2; CDR3: CASSLEPTGELFF; DNA: TGTGCCAGCAGCTTAGAACCCACCGGGGAGCTGTTTTTT
size: many; J: TRBJ2-7; D: NA; V: TRBV11-1; CDR3: CASRFGYEQYF; DNA: TGTGCCAGCAGGTTCGGGTACGAGCAGTACTTC
size: many; J: TRBJ2-7; D: NA; V: TRBV11-3; CDR3: CASSLASSGHEQYF; DNA: TGTGCCAGCAGCTTAGCCTCTAGTGGCCACGAGCAGTACTTC
size: NA; J: TRBJ1-2; D: NA; V: TRBV6-1; CDR3: CASTGRRGAGIYGYTF; DNA: TGTGCCAGCACAGGGAGACGGGGGGCAGGGATCTATGGCTACACCTTC
size: NA; J: TRBJ2-3; D: TRBD2; V: TRBV7-2; CDR3: CASSPGGGAGRRETQYF; DNA: TGTGCCAGCAGTCCGGGAGGGGGAGCCGGGCGCCGGGAGACGCAGTATTTC
size: NA; J: TRBJ2-7; D: TRBD1; V: TRBV7-2; CDR3: CASSAQGVRGTDMQYF; DNA: TGTGCCAGCAGCGCACAGGGGGTGAGAGGCACAGACATGCAGTACTTC
size: many; J: TRBJ1-2; D: TRBD1; V: TRBV7-8; CDR3: CASSPRTGEDGYTF; DNA: TGTGCCAGCAGCCCCCGGACAGGGGAGGATGGCTACACCTTC
size: NA; J: TRBJ2-5; D: NA; V: TRBV7-6; CDR3: CASSFPHTGSRETQYF; DNA: TGTGCCAGCAGCTTTCCGCACACAGGGTCCCGAGAGACCCAGTACTTC
size: NA; J: TRBJ2-7; D: NA; V: TRBV7-2; CDR3: CASSLAAGQNYNEQYF; DNA: TGTGCCAGCAGCTTAGCTGCGGGACAGAACTACAATGAGCAGTACTTC
size: few; J: TRBJ2-2; D: TRBD2; V: TRBV12-3/TRBV12-4; CDR3: CASSLTGLASGELFF; DNA: TGTGCCAGCAGTTTAACGGGACTAGCGTCCGGGGAGCTGTTTTTT
size: NA; J: TRBJ2-3; D: TRBD1; V: TRBV6-1; CDR3: CASLALQQGSTDTQYF; DNA: TGTGCCAGCCTCGCCCTCCAACAGGGGAGCACAGATACGCAGTATTTT
size: NA; J: TRBJ2-1; D: TRBD2; V: TRBV7-8; CDR3: CASSPSTSGGSHNEQFF; DNA: TGTGCCAGCAGCCCGTCGACTAGCGGGGGTTCCCACAATGAGCAGTTCTTC
size: NA; J: TRBJ2-3; D: TRBD2; V: TRBV7-2; CDR3: CASSPLGGSGPETQYF; DNA: TGTGCCAGCAGCCCACTGGGGGGGAGTGGGCCAGAGACGCAGTATTTT
size: NA; J: TRBJ2-3; D: NA; V: TRBV12-5; CDR3: CASGLVVGVARGKQFF; DNA: TGTGCTAGTGGTTTGGTAGTAGGTGTGGCTAGAGGGAAGCAGTTTTTT
size: NA; J: TRBJ1-5; D: TRBD1; V: TRBV19; CDR3: CASSTYRGLDQPQHF; DNA: TGTGCCAGTAGTACCTACAGGGGGTTGGATCAGCCCCAGCATTTT
size: many; J: TRBJ2-7; D: NA; V: TRBV6-1; CDR3: CASTRGSVYEQYF; DNA: TGTGCCAGCACACGGGGCAGCGTCTACGAGCAGTACTTC
size: NA; J: TRBJ2-5; D: NA; V: TRBV7-6; CDR3: CASSLAGGQTSRLF; DNA: TGTGCCAGCAGCTTAGCCGGGGGCCAAACGTCCCGACTCTTC
size: once; J: TRBJ2-6; D: TRBD1; V: TRBV19; CDR3: CASGQGKGLSWANVQSF; DNA: TGTGCCAGTGGACAGGGAAAGGGACTCTCGTGGGCCAACGTGCAGTCTTTC
size: few; J: TRBJ2-5; D: NA; V: TRBV7-7; CDR3: CASSLPGWETQYF; DNA: TGTGCCAGCAGCCTCCCGGGCTGGGAGACCCAGTACTTC
size: few; J: TRBJ2-3; D: TRBD2; V: TRBV7-2; CDR3: CASSPLANPGTDTQYF; DNA: TGTGCCAGCAGCCCACTAGCGAACCCCGGCACAGATACGCAGTATTTT
size: medium-sized; J: TRBJ2-3; D: NA; V: TRBV7-3; CDR3: CASSLKGTDTQYF; DNA: TGTGCCAGCAGCTTAAAGGGGACAGATACGCAGTATTTT
size: NA; J: TRBJ2-4; D: NA; V: TRBV6-1; CDR3: CASRGLWATNMQYF; DNA: TGTGCCAGCAGGGGGCTGTGGGCCACAAACATGCAGTATTTC
size: NA; J: TRBJ2-4; D: NA; V: TRBV7-2; CDR3: CASSLVGAKNTQYF; DNA: TGTGCCAGCAGCTTAGTGGGCGCCAAAAATACTCAGTACTTT
size: NA; J: TRBJ2-7; D: TRBD1; V: TRBV30; CDR3: CAWRGPGTGGYEQYF; DNA: TGTGCCTGGAGGGGACCCGGGACAGGGGGCTACGAGCAGTACTTC
size: NA; J: TRBJ2-5; D: NA; V: TRBV7-6; CDR3: CASSLDGHQETLNF; DNA: TGTGCCAGCAGCTTAGACGGGCACCAAGAGACCCTGAATTTC
size: NA; J: TRBJ2-3; D: TRBD2; V: TRBV7-3; CDR3: CASSTGLEAGTQYF; DNA: TGTGCCAGCAGTACAGGACTAGAGGCAGGTACCCAGTATTTC
size: NA; J: TRBJ2-5; D: NA; V: TRBV7-8; CDR3: CASSLALMETQYF; DNA: TGTGCCAGCAGCTTAGCGCTGATGGAGACCCAGTACTTC
size: few; J: TRBJ2-1; D: NA; V: TRBV7-2; CDR3: CASSLAGRSYEQFF; DNA: TGTGCCAGCAGCTTAGCGGGGCGCTCCTACGAGCAGTTCTTC
size: many; J: TRBJ2-2; D: TRBD1; V: TRBV11-2; CDR3: CASSLYRGNTGELFF; DNA: TGTGCCAGCAGCTTATACAGGGGGAACACCGGGGAGCTGTTTTTT
size: NA; J: TRBJ2-3; D: NA; V: TRBV4-2; CDR3: CASSQVGSAGDTQYF; DNA: TGTGCCAGCAGCCAAGTCGGTAGCGCGGGAGATACGCAGTATTTT
size: NA; J: TRBJ2-4; D: NA; V: TRBV12-3/TRBV12-4; CDR3: CACTSPGDKKIQYF; DNA: TGTGCCTGTACCTCCCCCGGTGACAAAAAGATTCAGTACTTC
size: NA; J: TRBJ2-1; D: NA; V: TRBV7-3; CDR3: CASSLTGVEPRGTQFF; DNA: TGTGCCAGCAGCTTAACCGGTGTTGAACCCCGAGGGACCCAGTTCTTC
size: many; J: TRBJ2-7; D: NA; V: TRBV7-6; CDR3: CASASGQGQDEQYF; DNA: TGTGCCAGCGCTAGTGGCCAGGGCCAGGATGAGCAGTACTTC
size: many; J: TRBJ2-6; D: NA; V: TRBV19; CDR3: CASSIGGGLGRSGANVLTF; DNA: TGTGCCAGTAGTATAGGGGGCGGCCTAGGCCGCTCTGGGGCCAACGTCCTGACTTTC
size: NA; J: TRBJ2-4; D: TRBD2; V: TRBV7-2; CDR3: CASRAPGGRAKNIQYF; DNA: TGTGCCAGCCGCGCACCGGGGGGGAGAGCCAAAAACATTCAGTACTTC
size: NA; J: TRBJ2-7; D: TRBD2; V: TRBV10-3; CDR3: CATRGIAGGRNEQYF; DNA: TGTGCCACCAGGGGTATAGCGGGGGGGCGGAATGAGCAGTACTTC
size: NA; J: TRBJ2-7; D: NA; V: TRBV7-3; CDR3: CASSFTAPGANEQYF; DNA: TGTGCCAGCAGCTTCACAGCTCCTGGGGCCAACGAGCAGTACTTC
size: many; J: TRBJ2-3; D: NA; V: TRBV11-1; CDR3: CASSLVASPDTQYF; DNA: TGTGCCAGCAGCTTAGTTGCTAGTCCAGATACGCAGTATTTT
size: NA; J: TRBJ2-4; D: NA; V: TRBV28; CDR3: CASSLFTVAKNIQYF; DNA: TGTGCCAGCAGTTTATTCACCGTAGCCAAAAACATTCAGTACTTC
size: NA; J: TRBJ2-1; D: TRBD2; V: TRBV5-6; CDR3: CASTPKGGRSSYNEQFF; DNA: TGTGCCAGCACCCCGAAGGGCGGGAGGAGCTCCTACAATGAGCAGTTCTTC
size: NA; J: TRBJ2-3; D: NA; V: TRBV7-2; CDR3: CAGPLGGGQDTQYF; DNA: TGTGCCGGTCCCCTGGGGGGTGGCCAAGATACCCAGTATTTC
size: few; J: TRBJ2-5; D: NA; V: TRBV18; CDR3: CASSGTLRMEQYF; DNA: TGTGCCAGCTCCGGGACACTCCGTATGGAGCAGTACTTC
size: many; J: TRBJ2-1; D: TRBD2; V: TRBV5-4; CDR3: CASSSGLAGGNEQFF; DNA: TGTGCCAGCAGCTCGGGACTAGCGGGAGGTAATGAGCAGTTCTTC